The rows below give T cell receptor beta chains drawn from one sample of a study of cytomegalovirus exposure and HLA in healthy donors. Assay used: immunoSEQ multiplex PCR; TCRdb lists only in-frame clones, some missing. The sample holds about 52,000 clones; about three quarters are singletons and the top ten take approximately 2.7%. Specimen: PBMCs. The receptor source for this set is a man in his late teens or twenties in good health and CMV-seronegative. The CDR3 runs from the conserved cysteine through the conserved F or W. The D gene is left open where the match is weak. Clone size is given for some rows only: seen once, a few or many times, or a class if the clone is expanded.

v_gene	d_gene	j_gene	abundance	CDR3aa	CDR3nt
TRBV5-1	NA	TRBJ2-7	few	CASTVGGGNEQYF	TGCGCCAGCACGGTTGGGGGCGGCAACGAGCAGTACTTC
TRBV29-1	TRBD1	TRBJ2-2	NA	CSVRTGMNTGELFF	TGCAGCGTTCGGACAGGGATGAACACCGGGGAGCTGTTTTTT
TRBV6-5	TRBD2	TRBJ2-5	NA	CASSRTSGKQETQYF	TGTGCCAGCAGCCGAACTAGCGGGAAACAAGAGACCCAGTACTTC
TRBV6-1	NA	TRBJ1-2	once	CAGAGWNYGYTF	TGTGCCGGAGCAGGGTGGAACTATGGCTACACCTTC
TRBV19	NA	TRBJ1-1	NA	CASSSGRGVTEAFF	TGTGCCAGTAGTTCCGGACGGGGGGTCACTGAAGCTTTCTTT
TRBV7-6	TRBD2	TRBJ2-1	NA	CASSLTSGRVNEQFF	TGTGCCAGCAGCTTGACTAGCGGGAGGGTCAATGAGCAGTTCTTC
TRBV6-5	TRBD1	TRBJ2-7	few	CASSLTGPYEQYF	TGTGCCAGCAGCCTGACAGGGCCCTACGAGCAGTACTTC
TRBV29-1	NA	TRBJ2-1	NA	CSVKGGTNNEQFF	TGCAGCGTGAAGGGCGGGACCAACAATGAGCAGTTCTTC
TRBV20-1	NA	TRBJ1-1	NA	CSASSQGTAFF	TGCAGTGCTAGTTCCCAGGGAACAGCTTTCTTT
TRBV7-8	NA	TRBJ2-1	NA	CASSSRVRDEQFF	TGTGCCAGCAGCTCACGCGTCCGAGATGAGCAGTTCTTC
TRBV15	NA	TRBJ1-2	NA	CATSLAGTSYTF	TGTGCCACCAGCCTGGCGGGGACTAGCTACACCTTC
TRBV29-1	NA	TRBJ1-5	NA	CSAAQGMDQPQHF	TGCAGCGCCGCGCAGGGGATGGATCAGCCCCAGCATTTT
TRBV30	TRBD2	TRBJ2-5	NA	CAWNLAGVGETQYF	TGTGCCTGGAATCTAGCGGGAGTAGGAGAGACCCAGTACTTC
TRBV6-5	TRBD1	TRBJ2-3	NA	CASSLTGETDTQYF	TGTGCCAGCAGCCTCACAGGGGAGACAGATACGCAGTATTTT
TRBV28	NA	TRBJ1-1	NA	CASSLITPGLGNTEAFF	TGTGCCAGCAGTTTAATCACTCCGGGACTGGGGAACACTGAAGCTTTCTTT
TRBV5-1	TRBD2	TRBJ2-7	NA	CASSPLAGGGEQYF	TGCGCCAGCAGCCCACTAGCGGGAGGGGGCGAGCAGTACTTC
TRBV15	TRBD1	TRBJ2-2	few	CATSRPGTVTGELFF	TGTGCCACCAGCAGACCTGGGACAGTCACCGGGGAGCTGTTTTTT
TRBV28	NA	TRBJ1-1	once	CASIGGSHTEAFF	TGTGCCAGCATTGGGGGGTCGCACACTGAAGCTTTCTTT